The 15 T cell receptor beta chains listed next were all sequenced from one sample in a study of beta chain features in type 1 diabetes. Of the isolated RNA, all was reverse transcribed, and so the sequenced material was expressed TCRB transcripts. Measured with immunoSEQ multiplex PCR; TCRdb has only the in-frame clones, and not every one. The data show fewer than 900,000 clones, 15% to 20% seen once. Material: naive CD4+ T cells from blood. The receptors were gathered from a woman between 18 and 30 years old in good health.

This clone was seen only a few times. The chain links TRBV28 to TRBJ2-1; D might be TRBD1 (6 bases). The CDR3 extends over 14 amino acids. V was trimmed by 5 bases and J by 11 bases, leaving 19 bases between them. Germline V gene sequence: CDR1 MDHEN, CDR2 SYDVKM. The CDR3 loop is CASSLYSGTFKQFF. CDR3 nucleotides: TGTGCCAGCAGTCTCTATTCCGGGACATTCAAGCAGTTCTTC.

In this sample, this clone turned up a few times. This chain links TRBV2 with TRBJ2-3; no definite D call. In germline, CDR1 is SNHLY, CDR2 FYNNEI. V gave up 1 base and J gave up 2 bases, with 4 bases separating them. The CDR3 contains 13 residues. The CDR3 DNA is TGTGCCAGCAGTGAAGACTCCACAGATACGCAGTATTTT. Amino acids: CASSEDSTDTQYF.

The rearrangement links TRBV5-1 to TRBJ1-2; possible D gene TRBD1, 6 bases. Germline V gene sequence: CDR1 SGHRS, CDR2 YFSETQ. V was cut by 5 bases and J by 8 bases, with 19 bases left in between. The CDR3 is 14 residues long. CDR3 loop: CASRQKQGDVGYTF. CDR3 sequence (DNA): TGCGCCAGCAGACAAAAACAGGGCGATGTGGGCTACACCTTC.

The V and J genes are TRBV7-6 and TRBJ2-3; 8 positions agree with TRBD1. This CDR3 contains 16 residues. The germline CDR1 and CDR2 sequences are SGHVS and FNYEAQ. V dropped 5 bases and J dropped 5; count of bases not matched to a gene: 12. The CDR3 sequence: CASSALGQGMEDTQYF. In DNA form, the CDR3 reads TGTGCCAGCAGCGCTCTTGGACAGGGCATGGAAGATACGCAGTATTTT.

This clone was recorded a few times. The V and J genes are TRBV7-6 and TRBJ2-7, with TRBD1 matching 7 bases. CDR3 length equals 15 residues. Germline V gives CDR1 SGHVS, CDR2 FNYEAQ. V lost 1 base to trimming and J lost 3 bases; unmatched junction nucleotides: 6. CDR3 sequence reads: CASSLEPGQHYEQYF. In DNA form, the CDR3 reads TGTGCCAGCAGCTTAGAACCGGGACAGCACTACGAGCAGTACTTC.

The chain carries TRBV18 and TRBJ2-3; D unresolved. The CDR3 spans 13 residues. Germline CDR1 KGHSH, CDR2 LQKENI. Trimming stripped 8 bases from V and 3 bases from J, with 12 bases between. The CDR3 loop is CASRVLRTDTQYF. CDR3 nucleotide sequence: TGTGCCAGCCGTGTTCTCCGGACAGATACGCAGTATTTT.

In its sample, this clone was seen a few times. The chain links TRBV18 to TRBJ2-7; TRBD1 matches 9 bases. The germline gives CDR1 KGHSH, CDR2 LQKENI. CDR3 length: 15 residues. V was clipped by 6 bases and J by 0 bases; unmatched bases: 6. The CDR3 loop is CASSVGQGLSYEQYF. DNA for the CDR3: TGTGCCAGCTCCGTTGGACAGGGGCTCTCCTACGAGCAGTACTTC. The full variable domain, rest sourced from reference TRBV18 and TRBJ2-7, is NAGVMQNPRHLVRRRGQEARLRCSPMKGHSHVYWYRQLPEEGLKFMVYLQKENIIDESGMPKERFSAEFPKEGPSILRIQQVVRGDSAAYFCASSVGQGLSYEQYFGPGTRLTVT.

This clone was detected a few times. The rearrangement joins TRBV29-1 to TRBJ1-4; no firm D call. CDR1 and CDR2 (germline): SQVTM, ANQGSEA. This CDR3 has 13 amino acids. V lost 4 bases and J 8 bases, leaving 14 bases between the germline ends. CDR3 sequence (DNA): TGCAGCGTTGCGAACTCCTGGCAAGAAAAACTGTTTTTT. This gives the protein CSVANSWQEKLFF.

This clone showed up just a few times. V gene TRBV6-1 combines with J gene TRBJ1-1, with a tentative D call TRBD1 (5 bases). CDR1 and CDR2 (germline): MNHNS, SASEGT. Between the trimmed V and J ends, which lost 3 bases and 4 bases, there was a span of 18 bases. This CDR3 is 16 amino acids long. CDR3 protein: CASSELDRGLSTEAFF. DNA of the CDR3: TGTGCCAGCAGTGAGCTCGATCGGGGGTTGAGCACTGAAGCTTTCTTT.

This clone was observed a handful of times. This chain connects TRBV5-1 to TRBJ2-1, with 8 nucleotides matching TRBD2. The trim removed 6 bases at V and 5 bases at J, leaving 7 bases unmatched. CDR1 is SGHRS and CDR2 is YFSETQ in the germline V gene. The CDR3 consists of 14 residues. The CDR3 sequence is CASNPGLVHNEQFF. CDR3 bases: TGCGCCAGCAACCCGGGACTAGTCCACAATGAGCAGTTCTTC.

This clone was recorded a few times. The genes are TRBV16 and TRBJ2-2; the D is unclear. The V and J ends lost 3 bases and 5 bases respectively, with 4 bases between them. The CDR3 length is 12 residues. The germline gives CDR1 KGHSY, CDR2 FQNENV. The CDR3 sequence: CASSQSTGELFF. Here the CDR3 DNA reads TGTGCCAGCAGCCAGTCAACCGGGGAGCTGTTTTTT.

The genes are TRBV18 and TRBJ2-1; 15 bases line up with TRBD2. Looked up from germline, CDR1 is KGHSH and CDR2 is LQKENI. V shed 0 bases and J 4 bases; nucleotides not matched to a gene: 1. The CDR3 spans 17 residues. The CDR3 DNA is TGTGCCAGCTCACCACCGGGACTAGCGGGAGGATACAATGAGCAGTTCTTC. This gives the protein CASSPPGLAGGYNEQFF.

The genes are TRBV5-1 and TRBJ2-1; weak D call: TRBD2 (6 bases). The CDR3 contains 16 residues. Trimming shortened V by 4 bases and J by 1 base, and 15 bases separated the two germline ends. The germline gives CDR1 SGHRS, CDR2 YFSETQ. As DNA, the CDR3 is TGCGCCAGCAGCACCCTACTAGCAGTGTCCTACAATGAGCAGTTCTTC. Its translation: CASSTLLAVSYNEQFF.

This clone was counted between two and nine times. The chain couples TRBV2 to TRBJ2-7; D possibly uses TRBD1 or TRBD2 (5 bases each). V shed 6 bases and J shed 7 bases, with 19 bases lying between them. CDR3 size: 14 residues. CDR1 is SNHLY, CDR2 FYNNEI, per germline. The CDR3 protein is CASREHGTPWEQYF. The CDR3 bases are TGTGCCAGCAGGGAACATGGGACCCCCTGGGAGCAGTACTTC.

The genes are TRBV28 and TRBJ2-1; the match to TRBD2 covers 9 bases. V lost 5 bases to trimming and J lost 9 bases; unmatched junction nucleotides: 14. Germline V CDR1 and CDR2: MDHEN, SYDVKM. This CDR3 is 16 amino acids long. CDR3 in amino acids: CASSPRPASGMIEQFF. Here the CDR3 DNA reads TGTGCCAGCAGTCCCCGTCCGGCTAGCGGGATGATTGAGCAGTTCTTC.